What follows is one T cell receptor (beta chain) and its context. Its binding antigen is unknown. No base-level quality is on record; no much larger clone is a single base apart. All of the isolated RNA was reverse transcribed with the High Capacity cDNA Reverse Transcription Kit, so expressed TCRB transcripts were sequenced. Naive, central memory and regulatory T cell samples underwent deep immunoSEQ sequencing, averaging roughly 3.4 million total reads per sample. After sorted cells were lysed in RLT buffer, RNA was extracted with DNase-treated RNeasy Micro or Mini kits, with the choice depending on cell number. Each cell subset was processed separately to prevent cross-contamination, with patient and healthy donor samples processed together. The immunoSEQ multiplex PCR was used to amplify TCRB sequences from cDNA, generating 87-bp fragments that spanned the CDR3 region. Amplicons were sequenced on the Illumina HiSeq platform. In the authors' own workflow: Synthetic template baselines were used to correct PCR bias computationally, reads within Hamming distance 2 were collapsed together, and singletons that could not be merged were discarded. Reads were aligned against IMGT to assign V, D and J genes, CDR3 length and insertions or deletions at six rearrangement sites. Within each subset, clonotype counts were normalized to sorted cell number, and only after that were true diversity and Gini coefficients computed with the tcR R package. The overlap coefficient, calculated on TCRB nucleotide sequences, was used to measure repertoire sharing. TCRdb provides this immuneACCESS table in a form limited to in-frame rearrangements. Some clones are lacking; in checked studies, under half of them reflect an unresolved V gene, and why the rest are absent is not known. V and J calls and clone size are those listed in that table; D and trimming were worked out from the DNA. The sample table lists about 340,000 clones, around 8% of them with a count of one. The ten largest clones represent 0.44% of the sample.

These data belong to a study of beta chain features in type 1 diabetes (dated by TCRdb to 2017 to 2018). Regarding the study in general: Mean age, gender distribution, total cell number and subset yield did not differ between patients and healthy donors. A total of roughly 98,000,000 sorted cells were examined across all samples, and RNA yield correlated strongly with the number of cells per subset. The study compared the TCRB repertoires of sorted circulating CD4+ T cell subsets in recently diagnosed type 1 diabetes patients with those in matched healthy donors. Regulatory and stem cell-like memory subsets were obtained from only 8 patients and about eight healthy donors, while naive and central memory subsets were obtained from all 30 or so donors. Beyond this particular receptor, the publication reports: PCR might favor shorter templates, but patient and control samples were amplified and corrected together, so any skew would affect both groups equally. Sequencing cDNA rather than genomic DNA could over-represent highly expressing activated cells, although activation and CD3 levels did not differ between groups. A moderate but significant shortening of TCRB CDR3 length was observed in type 1 diabetes patients in all four CD4+ subsets. HLA sub-analyses involved small numbers of individuals, so any influence of HLA type on TCRB rearrangement remained unresolved. At VDJ recombination sites, type 1 diabetes patients had fewer insertions and more deleted nucleotides, which implies abnormalities in thymic rearrangement. Naive, central memory and regulatory TCRB repertoires appeared to be more alike among patients than among healthy donors.

CDR1 SGHDT and CDR2 YYEEEE were looked up in the germline V gene. The CDR3 starts with the cysteine, ends with the phenylalanine, and has 16 residues. Only the CDR3 DNA is retained, 48 bases long and in frame from the first base. V is trimmed back by 0 bases and J by 9 bases, and the junction contains 12 bases that no gene match accounts for. From each donor, a single peripheral blood sample of about 120 mL on average was drawn into heparinised tubes. Using a panel that included CD45RO, CCR7, CD25, CD127, CD95 and CD27, naive, central memory, regulatory and stem cell-like memory CD4+ T cells were sorted on a BD FACSAria II. Purity was above 95% for every sorted population. PBMCs were separated immediately by Lymphoprep density gradient centrifugation and were stained directly, without being cultured. To minimize batch effects, samples were stained and sorted in pairs, one healthy donor with one patient per experiment.

This receptor was obtained from a young woman in good health. Recombination linked TRBV5-6 to TRBJ2-1; TRBD2 aligns with 7 central bases. Sample: central memory CD4+ T cells from blood. At the DNA level, the sequence is TGTGCCAGCAGCTTGGGCAGGGCCCGACTAGCCGGTGAGCAGTTCTTC. The translation is CASSLGRARLAGEQFF.